The clone carrying this T cell receptor beta chain was counted between two and nine times. Its target is not known. The data are from a study of T cell repertoires in cytomegalovirus infection. Study context: Through public TCR beta signatures, both CMV infection and matching HLA type were indicated.

Study conclusions and caveats: It was HLA-C-restricted CMV-specific TCR beta clonotypes that dominated the response ex vivo. Totalled public TCR beta family frequency picked out people who carried CMV plus the relevant HLA.

Germline CDR1 reads SQVTM; CDR2 reads ANQGSEA. The CDR3 length is 12 residues. V was clipped by 7 bases and J by 5 bases; unmatched bases: 7. TCRdb re-analysed the reads in MiXCR, keeping a single row per CDR3 protein. The sample lists hundreds of thousands of distinct CDR3 sequences; about 24% were seen once. The receptor's source is a human donor in good health (CMV status not recorded). Some clones in this sample may be carry-over from other donors' samples. The rearrangement uses TRBV29-1 and TRBJ1-2; 7 positions match TRBD1. Sequencing used CD8+ T cells from PBMCs. CDR3 loop: CSGKTGSYGYTF. In nucleotides, the CDR3 is TGCAGCGGGAAGACAGGGAGTTATGGCTACACCTTC.